Presented here are 8 T cell receptor beta chains from one specimen sequenced in a study of blood T cells in healthy people across ages. Alongside a J-beta primer mix, a sample-barcoded 5' primer served in a second PCR lasting about 6 to 12 cycles. TCRdb reprocessed the 5' RACE reads with MiXCR, giving one entry per CDR3 protein. The sample holds over 1.5 million distinct CDR3 sequences, roughly 49% seen once. The sequenced sample consisted of blood. The receptors derive from a woman aged 40 to 49 in good health.

This clonotype was picked up a small number of times. This chain connects TRBV28 to TRBJ2-3; tentative D call: TRBD1 (7 bases). The V and J ends lost 6 bases and 2 bases respectively, with 15 bases between them. This CDR3 spans 15 amino acids. Looked up from germline, CDR1 is MDHEN and CDR2 is SYDVKM. The CDR3 here is CASRRGTASTDTQYF. The CDR3 nucleotides are TGTGCCAGCAGACGCGGGACAGCGTCCACAGATACGCAGTATTTT.

The chain recombines TRBV6-6 with TRBJ2-7; D is unclear. The CDR3 loop spans 14 amino acids. Trimming took 0 bases from V and 2 from J, leaving 8 bases between them. Per germline, CDR1 MNHNY and CDR2 SVGAGI (reference sequence). CDR3 residues: CASSYSTSTYEQYF. The CDR3 DNA reads as TGTGCCAGCAGTTACTCGACCAGTACCTACGAGCAGTACTTC.

In its sample, this clonotype was seen a few times. V and J are TRBV7-2 and TRBJ2-6; no clear D gene. Germline V gives CDR1 SGHTA, CDR2 FQGNSA. CDR3 length: 15 amino acids. The V and J ends lost 5 bases and 0 bases respectively, with 8 bases between them. The CDR3 coding sequence is TGTGCCAGCAGCGCTGTCTCCTCTGGGGCCAACGTCCTGACTTTC. As protein: CASSAVSSGANVLTF.

The V call is TRBV6-5, the J call TRBJ1-2; 8 nucleotides line up with TRBD1. The CDR3 covers 12 residues. CDR1 is MNHEY and CDR2 is SVGAGI in the germline V gene. Losses at the gene ends were 11 bases for V and 1 base for J; bases not matched to a gene: 3. The CDR3 protein is CASGQVNYGYTF. CDR3 nucleotides: TGTGCCTCGGGACAGGTTAACTATGGCTACACCTTC.

This clonotype was detected a few times. The chain joins TRBV20-1 to TRBJ2-3; 12 nucleotides line up with TRBD1. The CDR3 covers 15 residues. V gave up 3 bases and J gave up 2 bases; unmatched junction bases: 3. Looked up from germline, CDR1 is DFQATT and CDR2 is SNEGSKA (reference sequence). The CDR3: CSARGTGGFTDTQYF. CDR3 nucleotide sequence: TGCAGTGCTAGGGGGACAGGGGGCTTCACAGATACGCAGTATTTT.

At least ten counts were recorded for this clonotype. The chain joins TRBV10-3 to TRBJ2-7; 8 bases are shared with TRBD2. The CDR3 totals 14 residues. Germline assignment: CDR1 ENHRY and CDR2 SYGVKD. After removal of 3 bases from V and 4 bases from J, the junction contained 5 bases not matched to a gene. In DNA form, the CDR3 reads TGTGCCATCAGTGATAGCGGGGAGCTATACGAGCAGTACTTC. Its translation: CAISDSGELYEQYF.

This rearrangement joins TRBV25-1 to TRBJ1-2; possibly TRBD1 for D (6 bases). The germline V and J ends were trimmed by 3 bases and 7 bases, with 15 bases remaining between them. CDR3 length: 14 residues. Germline V gene lookup returns CDR1 MGHDK and CDR2 SYGVNS. CDR3 coding DNA: TGTGCCAGCAGTGAGCCACAGGGTGGAAGTGGCTACACCTTC. Residues: CASSEPQGGSGYTF.

The chain is built from TRBV6-5 and TRBJ2-5; a weak D match, TRBD2 (6 bases). Germline V gene data show CDR1 as MNHEY and CDR2 as SVGAGI. The germline V and J ends were trimmed by 5 bases and 4 bases, with 14 bases remaining between them. CDR3 size: 14 residues. The CDR3: CASSPTLGGETQYF. CDR3 nucleotide sequence: TGTGCCAGCAGTCCCACCTTGGGGGGAGAGACCCAGTACTTC.